The 29 T cell receptor beta chains below were found in one sample sequenced in a study of OX40 agonist ivuxolimab in advanced cancers. Assay used: immunoSEQ multiplex PCR; TCRdb lists only in-frame clones, some missing. The sample lists around 47,000 clones; around nine tenths were seen once. This material consisted of CD4+ or CD8+ T cells sorted from blood, taken in a trial of the OX40 agonist ivuxolimab. These receptors all come from an adult with an advanced solid tumor such as melanoma, head and neck, liver or kidney cancer.

The chain recombines TRBV2 with TRBJ2-4, with D tentatively TRBD1 or TRBD2 (5 bases each). The CDR3 has 13 amino acids. CDR1 SNHLY and CDR2 FYNNEI come from the germline V gene. V was shortened by 8 bases and J by 5 bases, with 13 bases between the two germline ends. The CDR3 DNA sequence: TGTGCCAGCTATCGCCGGGGCGAAAACATTCAGTACTTC. It specifies CASYRRGENIQYF.

The J gene is TRBJ1-6, the V gene TRBV7-9, with TRBD1 matching 8 bases. The CDR3 consists of 14 residues. Germline assignment: CDR1 SEHNR and CDR2 FQNEAQ (reference sequence). V gave up 5 bases and J gave up 7 bases; unmatched junction bases: 4. The CDR3 bases are TGTGCCAGCAGCCGGACAGGGAACAATTCACCCCTCCACTTT. It yields the protein CASSRTGNNSPLHF.

The chain carries TRBV4-1 and TRBJ2-7, with TRBD1 matching over 9 bases. CDR1 is MGHRA and CDR2 is YSYEKL in the germline V gene. J gave up 2 bases and V 4 bases, and 3 bases lay outside the gene matches. This CDR3 has 14 amino acids. The CDR3 bases are TGCGCCAGCAGCCCTCGACAGGGGGCCTACGAGCAGTACTTC. It is translated as CASSPRQGAYEQYF.

This clone appeared a single time. This sequence joins TRBV9 and TRBJ2-1; the D gene is possibly TRBD1 (6 bases). The CDR3 is made up of 14 amino acids. Trimming shortened V by 0 bases and J by 6 bases, and 10 bases separated the two germline ends. Germline assignment: CDR1 SGDLS and CDR2 YYNGEE. CDR3 sequence: CASSVEDSFNEQFF. CDR3 bases: TGTGCCAGCAGCGTAGAGGACAGTTTCAATGAGCAGTTCTTC.

This clone was detected once. The chain is built from TRBV7-2 and TRBJ2-1; tentatively, D is TRBD2 (6 bases). V lost 1 base and J 4 bases, leaving 17 bases between the germline ends. Germline lookup yields CDR1 SGHTA and CDR2 FQGNSA. The CDR3 has 17 amino acids. The CDR3 sequence: CASSLDRGTLGYNEQFF. The CDR3 coding sequence is TGTGCCAGCAGCTTAGATCGGGGGACTCTTGGGTACAATGAGCAGTTCTTC.

Here the CDR3 reads CASSLEGGWPYNEQFF. For the CDR3, the DNA is TGTGCCAGCAGTCTAGAGGGTGGGTGGCCCTACAATGAGCAGTTCTTC. The chain has TRBV7-6 and TRBJ2-1, with a possible D match to TRBD2 (5 bases). The CDR3 is 16 residues long. Trimming stripped 6 bases from V and 2 bases from J, with 17 bases between. Germline V lookup: CDR1 SGHVS, CDR2 FNYEAQ.

This clone showed up just once. The chain couples TRBV7-9 to TRBJ2-1; unclear D gene. Trimming cost V 1 base and J 3 bases, with 10 bases left between them. CDR1 SEHNR and CDR2 FQNEAQ come from the germline V gene (reference sequence). The CDR3 sequence is 15 residues long. CDR3 residues: CASSLVLKDYNEQFF. For the CDR3, the DNA is TGTGCCAGCAGCTTAGTACTGAAAGACTACAATGAGCAGTTCTTC.

The chain employs TRBV19 and TRBJ1-1, with 7 bases that match TRBD1. The junction had 9 bases not matched to a gene; V was cut back by 5 bases and J by 0 bases. The germline gives CDR1 LNHDA, CDR2 SQIVND (reference sequence). The CDR3 is 16 amino acids. CDR3 in DNA: TGTGCCAGTAGTCGAAGGGGGCCCAATCTGAACACTGAAGCTTTCTTT. Its translation is CASSRRGPNLNTEAFF.

The chain uses TRBV7-9 and TRBJ2-7; tentative D call: TRBD1 (6 bases). Germline-derived CDR1 and CDR2 are SEHNR and FQNEAQ (reference sequence). With 0 bases removed from V and 5 bases from J, the gap between germline ends came to 11 bases. This CDR3 comprises 14 residues. This CDR3 is CASSLAGGYDEQYF. The CDR3 nucleotides read TGTGCCAGCAGCTTAGCAGGGGGTTACGACGAGCAGTACTTC.

This chain uses TRBV6-5 with TRBJ2-1; 7 nucleotides align to TRBD1. The CDR3 spans 14 residues. V shed 3 bases and J 2 bases; nucleotides not matched to a gene: 1. Germline lookup yields CDR1 MNHEY and CDR2 SVGAGI. For the CDR3, the DNA is TGTGCCAGCAGTTATCAGGGGGCCTACAATGAGCAGTTCTTC. Translating it yields CASSYQGAYNEQFF.

In its sample, this clone was seen once. The V call is TRBV6-1, the J call TRBJ2-7; TRBD1 agrees at 7 bases. The germline V gene encodes CDR1 MNHNS and CDR2 SASEGT. V gave up 7 bases and J gave up 3 bases; unmatched junction bases: 3. The CDR3 is 12 residues long. The CDR3 spells CASTWDSYEQYF. DNA of the CDR3: TGTGCCAGCACGTGGGACAGCTACGAGCAGTACTTC.

The chain joins TRBV4-1 to TRBJ2-4, with TRBD2 identical over 13 bases. With 5 bases clipped from V and 4 bases from J, the junction kept 5 bases outside the gene matches. The CDR3 covers 16 residues. CDR1 and CDR2 (germline): MGHRA, YSYEKL. CDR3 amino acids: CASSNTGLAGKNIQYF. CDR3 coding DNA: TGCGCCAGCAGCAACACGGGACTAGCGGGGAAAAACATTCAGTACTTC.

This rearrangement joins TRBV27 to TRBJ2-7; weak D call: TRBD1 (6 bases). From germline, CDR1 is MNHEY and CDR2 SMNVEV (reference sequence). CDR3 length: 14 residues. Deletions cut 5 bases from V and 2 bases from J, with 13 bases between. CDR3 nucleotide sequence: TGTGCCAGCAGTCGCAACAGGGAAGCCTACGAGCAGTACTTC. Amino acids: CASSRNREAYEQYF.

This chain joins TRBV19 and TRBJ2-7, with D perhaps TRBD1 (7 bases). The germline CDR1 and CDR2 sequences are LNHDA and SQIVND (reference sequence). The CDR3 has 14 residues. Trimming cost V 2 bases and J 0 bases, with 8 bases left between them. The CDR3 nucleotides read TGTGCCAGTAGTATACAGGGGGGCTCCTACGAGCAGTACTTC. Translated: CASSIQGGSYEQYF.

The chain recombines TRBV27 with TRBJ1-2; 7 nucleotides align to TRBD1. There are 15 residues in the CDR3. CDR1 and CDR2 from the germline V gene are MNHEY and SMNVEV (reference sequence). The trim removed 2 bases at V and 8 bases at J, leaving 11 bases unmatched. Here the CDR3 DNA reads TGTGCCAGCAGTTTAAATGCAGGGGGAGTAGGAGGCTACACCTTC. Its translation: CASSLNAGGVGGYTF.

This clone was seen a few times. The chain joins TRBV5-1 to TRBJ1-4, with TRBD1 identical over 7 bases. This CDR3 region has 15 residues. CDR1 and CDR2 from the germline V gene are SGHRS and YFSETQ. V gave up 0 bases and J gave up 5 bases; unmatched junction bases: 4. CDR3 DNA sequence: TGCGCCAGCAGCTTGGACAGGGGAAAGAATGAAAAACTGTTTTTT. It translates to CASSLDRGKNEKLFF.

This rearrangement joins TRBV27 to TRBJ1-1; D ambiguous. Germline lookup yields CDR1 MNHEY and CDR2 SMNVEV (reference sequence). The CDR3 extends over 14 amino acids. V was shortened by 5 bases and J by 7 bases, with 17 bases between the two germline ends. In DNA, the CDR3 is TGTGCCAGCAGTACTCTAATATCCGGGCTTGAAGCTTTCTTT. Amino acid sequence: CASSTLISGLEAFF.

This clone appeared a single time. This rearrangement joins TRBV13 to TRBJ2-5; no reliable D call. Trimming left V 0 bases short and J 3 bases short, with 11 bases between. Germline V gene lookup returns CDR1 PRHDT and CDR2 FYEKMQ (reference sequence). The CDR3 is 15 amino acids. CDR3 sequence (DNA): TGTGCCAGCAGCTTAGGGGGCGGCGTTAAAGAGACCCAGTACTTC. Residues: CASSLGGGVKETQYF.

The chain joins TRBV19 to TRBJ1-1; possibly TRBD1 for D (6 bases). The CDR3 is made up of 15 amino acids. Looked up from germline, CDR1 is LNHDA and CDR2 is SQIVND (reference sequence). The V and J ends lost 6 bases and 1 base respectively, with 15 bases between them. Here the CDR3 DNA reads TGTGCCAGTAGCTTGGGGGGGCTTGAGAACACTGAAGCTTTCTTT. Amino acid sequence: CASSLGGLENTEAFF. Full variable domain (remainder filled in from reference TRBV19 and TRBJ1-1): DGGITQSPKYLFRKEGQNVTLSCEQNLNHDAMYWYRQDPGQGLRLIYYSQIVNDFQKGDIAEGYSVSREKKESFPLTVTSAQKNPTAFYLCASSLGGLENTEAFFGQGTRLTVV.

The chain recombines TRBV19 with TRBJ1-2, with D hard to call. The CDR3 has 17 amino acids. Trimming removed 7 bases from V and 4 bases from J, with 25 bases in between. Per germline, CDR1 LNHDA and CDR2 SQIVND (reference sequence). The CDR3 loop is CASTGSRPGKGGYGYTF. The CDR3, as DNA: TGTGCCAGTACCGGATCCCGCCCTGGGAAGGGAGGCTATGGCTACACCTTC.

This sequence joins TRBV5-6 and TRBJ2-7; no clear D. The germline CDR1 and CDR2 sequences are SGHDT and YYEEEE. CDR3 length: 14 residues. The V end lost 4 bases, the J end lost 3 bases, and 14 bases lay between the germline ends. CDR3 sequence: CASSPPAGDYEQYF. The CDR3 nucleotides read TGTGCCAGCAGCCCCCCGGCAGGAGACTACGAGCAGTACTTC.

This clone has a handful of counts. The chain links TRBV15 to TRBJ2-2; D uncertain. The CDR3 length is 13 residues. Germline loops: CDR1 LNHNV, CDR2 YYDKDF (reference sequence). V lost 5 bases, J lost 2 bases, and 6 bases lay in between. The CDR3 here is CATSLGNTGELFF. For the CDR3, the DNA is TGTGCCACCAGCCTTGGCAACACCGGGGAGCTGTTTTTT.

The count of this clone is one. The chain uses TRBV30 and TRBJ2-7; 9 nucleotides align to TRBD1. V was pared by 0 bases and J by 5 bases, with 8 bases of the junction left unmatched. From germline, CDR1 is GTSNPN and CDR2 SVGIG (reference sequence). The CDR3 has 15 amino acids. The CDR3 coding sequence is TGTGCCTGGAGTGTCGGGACAGGGAAATCGCACGAGCAGTACTTC. Translation: CAWSVGTGKSHEQYF. The whole variable domain, remainder taken from reference TRBV30 and TRBJ2-7, is SQTIHQWPATLVQPVGSPLSLECTVEGTSNPNLYWYRQAAGRGLQLLFYSVGIGQISSEVPQNLSASRPQDRQFILSSKKLLLSDSGFYLCAWSVGTGKSHEQYFGPGTRLTVT.

The gene calls are TRBV5-4 and TRBJ2-3; no definite D call. The CDR3 has 12 amino acids. CDR1 and CDR2 from the germline V gene are SGHNT and YYREEE (reference sequence). Deletions cut 4 bases from V and 4 bases from J, with 7 bases between. The CDR3 here is CASSLFPDTQYF. CDR3 DNA sequence: TGTGCCAGCAGCCTTTTTCCAGATACGCAGTATTTT.

The V call is TRBV7-9, the J call TRBJ2-7; D possibly corresponds to TRBD2 (6 bases). The CDR3 has 16 residues. The V and J ends lost 2 bases and 5 bases respectively, with 19 bases between them. CDR1 and CDR2 from the germline V gene are SEHNR and FQNEAQ (reference sequence). The CDR3, as DNA: TGTGCCAGCAGCTTAAACGTGGGCGGGGAGTTACACGAGCAGTACTTC. Amino acid sequence: CASSLNVGGELHEQYF.

The V gene is TRBV7-9, the J gene TRBJ2-5, with TRBD1 as a possible D gene (6 bases). The V and J ends lost 1 base and 3 bases respectively, with 6 bases between them. Germline values: CDR1 SEHNR, CDR2 FQNEAQ (reference sequence). This CDR3 spans 13 amino acids. DNA for the CDR3: TGTGCCAGCAGCTTAGGGACAGAAGAGACCCAGTACTTC. Protein sequence: CASSLGTEETQYF.

This clone was picked up a small number of times. The chain couples TRBV19 to TRBJ2-7; the D gene is possibly TRBD1 (5 bases). The germline CDR1 and CDR2 sequences are LNHDA and SQIVND (reference sequence). The V end lost 5 bases, the J end lost 0 bases, and 11 bases lay between the germline ends. There are 14 residues in the CDR3. The CDR3 bases are TGTGCCAGTAGTGAAGCCAGGGACTCCTACGAGCAGTACTTC. This sequence encodes CASSEARDSYEQYF.

V gene TRBV30 combines with J gene TRBJ1-6; TRBD1 matches at 7 bases. The CDR3 spans 13 residues. Germline assignment: CDR1 GTSNPN and CDR2 SVGIG (reference sequence). With V trimmed by 4 bases and J by 9 bases, 6 bases remained unmatched. The CDR3 loop is CAWIGTVGSPLHF. The CDR3 coding sequence is TGTGCCTGGATCGGGACAGTAGGTTCACCCCTCCACTTT.

CDR3 coding DNA: TGTGCCAGTAGTATTTTTTTCGGACAGGGGGCGATCGGCTACACCTTC. The encoded protein is CASSIFFGQGAIGYTF. The V call is TRBV19, the J call TRBJ1-2, with 11 nucleotides matching TRBD1. Trimming cost V 3 bases and J 8 bases; bases outside gene matches: 11. Germline V gene data show CDR1 as LNHDA and CDR2 as SQIVND (reference sequence). The CDR3 covers 16 residues.